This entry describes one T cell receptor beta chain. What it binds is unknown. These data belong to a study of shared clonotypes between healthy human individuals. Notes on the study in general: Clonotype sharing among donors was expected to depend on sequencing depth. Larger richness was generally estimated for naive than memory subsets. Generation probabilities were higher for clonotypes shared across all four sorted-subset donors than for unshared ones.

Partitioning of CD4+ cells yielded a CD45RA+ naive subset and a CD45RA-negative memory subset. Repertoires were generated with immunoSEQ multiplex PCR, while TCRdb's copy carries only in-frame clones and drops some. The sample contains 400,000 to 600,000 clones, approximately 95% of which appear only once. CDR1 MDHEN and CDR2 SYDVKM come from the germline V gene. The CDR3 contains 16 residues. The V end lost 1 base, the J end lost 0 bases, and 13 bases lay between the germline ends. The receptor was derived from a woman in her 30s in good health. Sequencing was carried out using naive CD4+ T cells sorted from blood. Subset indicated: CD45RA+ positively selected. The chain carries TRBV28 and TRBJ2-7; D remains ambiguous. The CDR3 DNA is TGTGCCAGCAGTTTATACAGCAGAAGGAGCTCCTACGAGCAGTACTTC. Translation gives CASSLYSRRSSYEQYF. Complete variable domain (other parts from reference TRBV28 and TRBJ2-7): DVKVTQSSRYLVKRTGEKVFLECVQDMDHENMFWYRQDPGLGLRLIYFSYDVKMKEKGDIPEGYSVSREKKERFSLILESASTNQTSMYLCASSLYSRRSSYEQYFGPGTRLTVT.